This passage covers 3 T cell receptor beta chains from one sample sequenced in a study of blood T cells in healthy people across ages. Using a J-beta primer mix together with a sample-barcoded 5' primer, a second PCR was run for about 6 to 11 cycles. TCRdb reprocessed the 5' RACE reads via MiXCR and lists one record per CDR3 protein. The sample includes about 1.4 million distinct CDR3 sequences, approximately 63% of them seen just once. The sequencing sample was made of blood. The origin of the receptors is a man aged 18 to 30 in good health.

The genes are TRBV11-1 and TRBJ2-3, with D tentatively TRBD1 (6 bases). The CDR3 runs to 16 residues. The V end lost 6 bases, the J end lost 2 bases, and 18 bases lay between the germline ends. Germline lookup yields CDR1 SGHAT and CDR2 FQDESV (reference sequence). The CDR3 loop is CASSQLATGDTDTQYF. The DNA for the CDR3 is TGTGCCAGCAGTCAACTTGCGACAGGAGACACAGATACGCAGTATTTT.

The J gene is TRBJ2-1, the V gene TRBV6-5, with 8 positions matching TRBD2. CDR1 is MNHEY and CDR2 is SVGAGI in the germline V gene. This CDR3 comprises 15 residues. The J segment lost 4 bases and the V segment lost 6 bases, leaving 8 bases of the junction unmatched. CDR3 sequence reads: CASRGAGGLYNEQFF. CDR3 nucleotides: TGTGCCAGCAGAGGGGCGGGAGGACTATACAATGAGCAGTTCTTC.

This clonotype occurred a few times. This chain connects TRBV4-1 to TRBJ1-1; D unclear. This CDR3 has 16 amino acids. Germline V lookup: CDR1 MGHRA, CDR2 YSYEKL. V was clipped by 0 bases and J by 0 bases, with 11 bases between them. The CDR3, as DNA: TGCGCCAGCAGCCAAGATAGCCTTCGAGTGAACACTGAAGCTTTCTTT. This gives the protein CASSQDSLRVNTEAFF.